The clone carrying this TCR beta chain has at least ten counts. Its antigen is as yet unknown. The data belong to a study of breast tumors, draining lymph nodes, adjacent tissues. Whole-study results and caveats: Tumor and nontumor repertoires were significantly more similar in luminal-like than in basal-like breast cancer. Tumor TCR diversity was below lymph nodes but above nontumor tissue. Most tumor T cells seemingly derive from lymph node, then expand in tumor.

Breast cancer patients provided tissue from their axillary draining lymph nodes. TCRdb reprocessed the multiplex PCR reads via MiXCR and lists one record per CDR3 protein. The table records around 290,000 distinct CDR3 sequences, around 30% of them present only once. The specimen was axillary lymph node tissue. The sequence derives from a female donor with breast cancer. Some clones in this sample may be carry-over from other donors' samples.

The CDR3 DNA reads as TGTGCCAGTAGCCCCGCGAGAGTGGGGATGCTCCACGAGCAGTACTTC. Translated: CASSPARVGMLHEQYF. The chain combines TRBV19 with TRBJ2-7; no firm D call. Germline CDR1 reads LNHDA; CDR2 reads SQIVND (reference sequence). The CDR3 covers 16 residues. V gave up 6 bases and J gave up 5 bases, with 23 bases separating them.